This T cell receptor beta chain was captured in a study of cytomegalovirus exposure and HLA in healthy donors. PCR amplification relied on 60 Vbeta primers (plus 13 Jbeta primers). Sequencing was performed with immunoSEQ multiplex PCR; in TCRdb, only in-frame clones are kept and a portion is missing. The table shows over 75,000 clones, with roughly a tenth occurring only once. Regarding the study as a whole: A prior analysis recorded that most TCR beta V segments were productive about 87% or about 30% of the time. The authors later linked a missense DCLRE1C variant to TCR beta V- and J-gene trimming.

This clone was observed a handful of times. The target antigen is unknown. Trimming left V 1 base short and J 13 bases short, with 13 bases between. Per germline, CDR1 MNHNS and CDR2 SASEGT. The CDR3 is 12 residues long. The chain is built from TRBV6-1 and TRBJ2-5; the D is unclear. The material sequenced was PBMCs. The sequence was obtained from a man between 45 and 60 years old in good health and CMV-seropositive. The CDR3 DNA follows: TGTGCCAGCAGTGAAGGGTGGGCGCCTCGGTACTTC. It translates to CASSEGWAPRYF.